The present T cell receptor beta chain was sequenced within a study of beta chain features in type 1 diabetes. Whole-study context: Age and gender were similar between patients and healthy donors, as were cell yields. Study-wide points: Type 1 diabetes patients had moderately but significantly shorter TCRB CDR3s in all four CD4+ subsets.

Every bit of the isolated RNA underwent reverse transcription, so sequencing read expressed TCRB transcripts. Generated by immunoSEQ multiplex PCR, the TCRdb table keeps only in-frame clones and is missing some. The top ten clones hold 0.035% to 0.045% of a sample with hundreds of thousands of clones, 11% to 15% of them seen once. Comment on this clone: Its antigen is undetermined.

The CDR3 covers 16 residues. The germline V gene has CDR1 ENHRY and CDR2 SYGVKD. With 6 bases clipped from V and 2 bases from J, the junction kept 6 bases outside the gene matches. The TCR originated in a man aged 18 to 30 with type 1 diabetes. The chain employs TRBV10-3 and TRBJ2-3, with 12 positions matching TRBD2. Sequenced input: naive CD4+ T cells from blood. For the CDR3, the DNA is TGTGCCATCAGCCCGACTAGCGGGGGTAACACAGATACGCAGTATTTT. Translation: CAISPTSGGNTDTQYF.